A single sample is the source of the 13 T cell receptor beta chains below, sequenced in a study of long-term antiretroviral therapy in people with HIV. The assay, immunoSEQ v3.0, was run at survey level. The repertoire was sequenced with immunoSEQ multiplex PCR; TCRdb's copy has only in-frame clones and lacks some. The sample holds fewer than 35,000 clones, 85% seen once. This specimen was unsorted PBMCs, taken about 3.3 years after starting antiretroviral therapy. The source of these receptors is a man between 18 and 35 years old with HIV.

The rearrangement uses TRBV7-2 and TRBJ1-4; 8 bases line up with TRBD1. The CDR3 is 17 amino acids. CDR1 and CDR2 from the germline V gene are SGHTA and FQGNSA. V shed 5 bases, J shed 1 base, and the junction held 9 bases outside the gene matches. The CDR3 loop reads CASSLLRGQGTNEKLFF. The CDR3 bases are TGTGCCAGCAGCCTACTTAGAGGACAGGGAACTAATGAAAAACTGTTTTTT.

The V and J genes are TRBV5-1 and TRBJ1-2; 9 nucleotides agree with TRBD1. With 4 bases clipped from V and 6 bases from J, the junction kept 7 bases outside the gene matches. The V gene's germline CDR1 is SGHRS and CDR2 YFSETQ. The CDR3 has 14 amino acids. In DNA, the CDR3 is TGCGCCAGCAGCCCCCCGGGACAGGGTAATGGCTACACCTTC. Protein sequence: CASSPPGQGNGYTF. The complete variable domain, with remaining parts taken from reference TRBV5-1 and TRBJ1-2, reads KAGVTQTPRYLIKTRGQQVTLSCSPISGHRSVSWYQQTPGQGLQFLFEYFSETQRNKGNFPGRFSGRQFSNSRSEMNVSTLELGDSALYLCASSPPGQGNGYTFGSGTRLTVV.

This clone was seen only a few times. The rearrangement uses TRBV14 and TRBJ2-7, with TRBD2 identical over 8 bases. The germline V gene has CDR1 SGHDN and CDR2 FVKESK. This CDR3 region has 16 residues. The V and J ends lost 5 bases and 4 bases, in that order; junction bases with no gene match: 13. The CDR3 nucleotides read TGTGCCAGCAGCGAAAAGGGCGGGAGGAGGGATTACGAGCAGTACTTC. It specifies CASSEKGGRRDYEQYF.

V gene TRBV6-5 combines with J gene TRBJ2-7; 9 nucleotides line up with TRBD1. There are 14 residues in the CDR3. Trimming removed 6 bases from V and 1 base from J; junction bases left unmatched: 4. Germline V CDR1 and CDR2: MNHEY, SVGAGI. CDR3 loop: CASRVTGGSYEQYF. CDR3 bases: TGTGCCAGCAGGGTGACAGGGGGGTCCTACGAGCAGTACTTC.

This clone appeared a single time. The V call is TRBV18, the J call TRBJ2-7, with a weak D call TRBD1 (6 bases). CDR3 length: 15 amino acids. The germline V gene encodes CDR1 KGHSH and CDR2 LQKENI. The V end lost 2 bases, the J end lost 3 bases, and 14 bases lay between the germline ends. CDR3: CASSPARQDRYEQYF. The DNA for the CDR3 is TGTGCCAGCTCACCAGCTAGACAGGATCGCTACGAGCAGTACTTC.

The chain links TRBV7-9 to TRBJ1-1; 10 nucleotides line up with TRBD1. Germline CDR1 is SEHNR and CDR2 is FQNEAQ (reference sequence). The CDR3 loop spans 14 amino acids. With V trimmed by 4 bases and J by 10 bases, 9 bases remained unmatched. CDR3 bases: TGTGCCAGCAGCTCAGGCGGGACAGGGGATGCAGCTTTCTTT. Protein product: CASSSGGTGDAAFF.

As to this clone: The same CDR3 can be traced to other DNA sequences in this sample. This sequence joins TRBV27 and TRBJ2-7, with TRBD1 as a possible D gene (6 bases). CDR1 is MNHEY, CDR2 SMNVEV, per germline (reference sequence). This CDR3 spans 15 amino acids. V was clipped by 3 bases and J by 0 bases, with 12 bases between them. The CDR3: CASSFSQGTSYEQYF. In nucleotides, the CDR3 is TGTGCCAGCAGTTTTTCTCAGGGGACCTCCTACGAGCAGTACTTC.

This clone was recorded only once. The chain has TRBV18 and TRBJ2-7; 8 bases fit TRBD1. Germline loops: CDR1 KGHSH, CDR2 LQKENI. This CDR3 has 14 residues. Trimming at V came to 5 bases and at J to 3 bases, leaving 6 bases not matched to a gene. Here the CDR3 DNA reads TGTGCCAGCTCATGGGGACAGGTAAACTACGAGCAGTACTTC. It translates to CASSWGQVNYEQYF.

V usage is TRBV6-4 and J usage is TRBJ2-7; D possibly corresponds to TRBD2 (5 bases). The V gene lost 7 bases and the J gene lost 2 bases, with 21 bases spanning the gap. CDR3 length equals 16 residues. Looked up from germline, CDR1 is MRHNA and CDR2 is SNTAGT. The CDR3 DNA follows: TGTGCCAGCACCCTCCCCGACTACCCAACGGCCTACGAGCAGTACTTC. The encoded protein is CASTLPDYPTAYEQYF.

This clone was picked up one time. This rearrangement joins TRBV27 to TRBJ1-2; D not certain. Germline-derived CDR1 and CDR2 are MNHEY and SMNVEV (reference sequence). Between the trimmed V and J ends, which lost 5 bases and 4 bases, there was a span of 11 bases. The CDR3 length is 13 residues. The CDR3 DNA reads as TGTGCCAGCAGTCCGATTGGGGTCTATGGCTACACCTTC. Protein product: CASSPIGVYGYTF.

V and J are TRBV7-2 and TRBJ1-3, with D perhaps TRBD1 (5 bases). V lost 4 bases and J lost 2, with 15 bases in between. The germline V gene encodes CDR1 SGHTA and CDR2 FQGNSA. CDR3 length equals 16 residues. CDR3 residues: CASSSTGRRTGNTIYF. For the CDR3, the DNA is TGTGCCAGCAGCTCCACAGGACGCCGGACTGGAAACACCATATATTTT. Filled out from reference TRBV7-2 and TRBJ1-3, the complete variable domain reads GAGVSQSPSNKVTEKGKDVELRCDPISGHTALYWYRQSLGQGLEFLIYFQGNSAPDKSGLPSDRFSAERTGGSVSTLTIQRTQQEDSAVYLCASSSTGRRTGNTIYFGEGSWLTVV.

J is TRBJ2-3 and V is TRBV19, with TRBD2 matching over 7 bases. Germline loops: CDR1 LNHDA, CDR2 SQIVND (reference sequence). The CDR3 is 15 amino acids. Germline trimming cut 8 bases from V and 7 bases from J; bases unmatched to any gene: 15. CDR3: CASRSSGGGFNTQYF. The CDR3, as DNA: TGTGCCAGTCGTTCCTCGGGAGGCGGTTTCAATACGCAGTATTTT.

The CDR3 sequence is CASSPPVLMRATGELFF. The CDR3 bases are TGTGCCAGTAGTCCGCCTGTATTGATGAGGGCCACCGGGGAGCTGTTTTTT. The chain recombines TRBV19 with TRBJ2-2; D is perhaps TRBD2 (5 bases). The germline V and J ends were trimmed by 5 bases and 4 bases, with 20 bases remaining between them. CDR3 size: 17 residues. Germline V gives CDR1 LNHDA, CDR2 SQIVND (reference sequence).